This TCR beta chain was found in a study of CD8+ T cells in alopecia areata. Study results and limitations: Normal skin's resident alphabeta T cells are sequenced alongside lesional scalp T cells.

Following extraction, RNA underwent reverse transcription to cDNA, which served as the sequencing template. The data were produced by immunoSEQ multiplex PCR, yet TCRdb's version contains in-frame clones alone and is incomplete. The table includes more than 150,000 clones, about 50% detected once. Concerning this clone: The antigen is not known.

CDR3 length equals 15 residues. Germline V gene data show CDR1 as SGDLS and CDR2 as YYNGEE. Trimming cost V 2 bases and J 3 bases, with 13 bases left between them. Peripheral blood and lesional scalp punch biopsies were taken from alopecia areata patients. Sorted out of PBMCs were CD4+ T cells and CD8+ T cells. This specimen was CD8+ T cells sorted from blood, taken at week 0. The TCR was taken from a human donor with alopecia areata. V is TRBV9 and J is TRBJ2-3, with D possibly being TRBD2 (6 bases). The CDR3 nucleotides read TGTGCCAGCAGCGTCGCTGCGGGACCAACAGATACGCAGTATTTT. Translated, it gives CASSVAAGPTDTQYF.